The 22 T cell receptor beta chains given below trace back to one sample, sequenced in a study of OX40 agonist ivuxolimab in advanced cancers. TCRdb keeps only in-frame clones here, not all; method: immunoSEQ multiplex PCR. The sample has under 140,000 clones, roughly nine tenths seen once. The sample consisted of CD4+ or CD8+ T cells sorted from blood, taken in a trial of the OX40 agonist ivuxolimab. All receptors derive from an adult with an advanced solid tumor such as melanoma, head and neck, liver or kidney cancer.

The CDR3 DNA follows: TGTGCCAGCAGCTTAGGTGGGGACAGTTTCTATCAGCCCCAGCATTTT. Encoded protein: CASSLGGDSFYQPQHF. The chain joins TRBV7-9 to TRBJ1-5; 7 positions agree with TRBD1. V was pared by 1 base and J by 5 bases, with 8 bases of the junction left unmatched. The CDR3 runs 16 residues. Germline loops: CDR1 SEHNR, CDR2 FQNEAQ (reference sequence).

V gene TRBV4-3 combines with J gene TRBJ1-4; D gene unclear. The CDR3 is 13 amino acids. Trimming pared 6 bases from V and 6 bases from J, leaving 11 bases between. CDR1 is LGHNA, CDR2 YSLEER, per germline. This chain's CDR3 is CASSSRLDEKLFF. The CDR3, as DNA: TGCGCCAGCAGTTCGAGGCTAGATGAAAAACTGTTTTTT.

The J gene is TRBJ1-3, the V gene TRBV5-1; TRBD1 aligns across 7 bases. The CDR3 covers 18 residues. Germline-derived CDR1 and CDR2 are SGHRS and YFSETQ. The V gene end was trimmed by 2 bases and the J gene end by 0 bases; junction bases not matched to a gene: 11. The DNA of the CDR3 is TGCGCCAGCAGCTTTTATAACACAGGGGCCAGCTCTGGAAACACCATATATTTT. The encoded protein is CASSFYNTGASSGNTIYF.

The chain uses TRBV29-1 and TRBJ1-1; unclear D gene. CDR1 SQVTM and CDR2 ANQGSEA come from the germline V gene. This CDR3 is built from 13 residues. The germline V and J ends were trimmed by 7 bases and 3 bases, with 15 bases remaining between them. In DNA, the CDR3 is TGCAGCGCCCGGCGGGCAATCGACACTGAAGCTTTCTTT. This sequence encodes CSARRAIDTEAFF.

The V and J genes are TRBV27 and TRBJ1-5, with D uncertain. Germline assignment: CDR1 MNHEY and CDR2 SMNVEV (reference sequence). V was trimmed by 4 bases and J by 2 bases, leaving 9 bases between them. This CDR3 contains 14 residues. This CDR3 is CASSWASGNQPQHF. The DNA for the CDR3 is TGTGCCAGCAGTTGGGCCTCAGGCAATCAGCCCCAGCATTTT.

The chain links TRBV5-6 to TRBJ2-2; D remains ambiguous. Deletions cut 4 bases from V and 7 bases from J, with 11 bases between. The CDR3 has 13 amino acids. Germline-derived CDR1 and CDR2 are SGHDT and YYEEEE. The CDR3 nucleotides read TGTGCCAGCAGCCTACCACACATCGGGGAGCTGTTTTTT. It codes for CASSLPHIGELFF.

The rearrangement links TRBV7-8 to TRBJ1-5; TRBD1 might be the D (6 bases). The CDR3 covers 15 residues. Germline values: CDR1 SGHVS, CDR2 FQNEAQ. V dropped 2 bases and J dropped 7 bases, with 15 bases sitting between them. CDR3 residues: CASSLFRDTGQPQHF. CDR3 DNA: TGTGCCAGCAGCTTATTTCGGGACACGGGACAGCCCCAGCATTTT.

V and J are TRBV5-4 and TRBJ2-3, with 11 bases that match TRBD2. The junction had 7 bases not matched to a gene; V was cut back by 5 bases and J by 2 bases. Germline-derived CDR1 and CDR2 are SGHNT and YYREEE (reference sequence). CDR3 length: 16 residues. The CDR3 nucleotides read TGTGCCAGCAGTGCCGGGACTAGCGGTTACACAGATACGCAGTATTTT. It is translated as CASSAGTSGYTDTQYF. Supplemented by reference TRBV5-4 and TRBJ2-3, the full variable domain reads ETGVTQSPTHLIKTRGQQVTLRCSSQSGHNTVSWYQQALGQGPQFIFQYYREEENGRGNFPPRFSGLQFPNYSSELNVNALELDDSALYLCASSAGTSGYTDTQYFGPGTRLTVL.

V usage is TRBV18 and J usage is TRBJ2-3; D remains unclear. The V end lost 3 bases, the J end lost 2 bases, and 18 bases lay between the germline ends. Per the germline V gene, CDR1 is KGHSH and CDR2 is LQKENI. CDR3 size: 17 residues. The CDR3 DNA sequence: TGTGCCAGCTCACCTCGTGGGGTGTCACCTCTCACAGATACGCAGTATTTT. Encoded protein: CASSPRGVSPLTDTQYF.

CDR3 residues: CASSPRGIRSSYNEQFF. The CDR3, as DNA: TGTGCCAGCAGCCCTCGGGGGATTCGTAGCTCCTACAATGAGCAGTTCTTC. The rearrangement uses TRBV7-8 and TRBJ2-1; D is perhaps TRBD2 (6 bases). The germline gives CDR1 SGHVS, CDR2 FQNEAQ. Trimming took 5 bases from V and 0 from J, leaving 17 bases between them. There are 17 residues in the CDR3.

V and J are TRBV27 and TRBJ1-4, with TRBD1 matching over 7 bases. CDR1 and CDR2 from the germline V gene are MNHEY and SMNVEV (reference sequence). With 5 bases clipped from V and 8 bases from J, the junction kept 17 bases outside the gene matches. This CDR3 contains 17 residues. CDR3 coding DNA: TGTGCCAGCAGTATCGAGGGGACCGACAGGGACAGCGAAAAACTGTTTTTT. The encoded protein is CASSIEGTDRDSEKLFF.

The chain couples TRBV19 to TRBJ1-5; the D gene is possibly TRBD1 (6 bases). V was cut by 5 bases and J by 0 bases, with 20 bases left in between. Germline values: CDR1 LNHDA, CDR2 SQIVND (reference sequence). The CDR3 sequence is 18 residues long. CDR3 sequence reads: CASSGIPGQPYSNQPQHF. The CDR3 DNA is TGTGCCAGTAGTGGAATACCCGGACAGCCTTATAGCAATCAGCCCCAGCATTTT.

This sequence joins TRBV18 and TRBJ1-1; no clear D. Germline V gene data show CDR1 as KGHSH and CDR2 as LQKENI. V shed 3 bases and J shed 1 base, with 12 bases lying between them. The CDR3 runs 15 residues. The chain's CDR3 is CASSPYDAKNTEAFF. As DNA, the CDR3 is TGTGCCAGCTCACCCTACGACGCCAAGAACACTGAAGCTTTCTTT.

This clone was picked up one time. The chain is built from TRBV30 and TRBJ2-6, with D perhaps matching TRBD1 or TRBD2 (5 bases each). The germline V gene encodes CDR1 GTSNPN and CDR2 SVGIG (reference sequence). The CDR3 loop spans 13 amino acids. Trimming removed 5 bases at V and 2 bases at J, with 7 bases between. The CDR3: CAWGGAGANVLTF. Written as DNA, the CDR3 is TGTGCCTGGGGGGGAGCTGGGGCCAACGTCCTGACTTTC.

The chain recombines TRBV14 with TRBJ1-1; possible D gene TRBD1, 6 bases. The CDR3 is 13 amino acids. With 3 bases removed from V and 2 bases from J, the gap between germline ends came to 7 bases. Germline V gives CDR1 SGHDN, CDR2 FVKESK. Here the CDR3 reads CASSQTGNTEAFF. DNA of the CDR3: TGTGCCAGCAGCCAGACAGGTAACACTGAAGCTTTCTTT.

J is TRBJ2-7 and V is TRBV6-6; D is unclear. Between the trimmed V and J ends, which lost 6 bases and 1 base, there was a span of 10 bases. The CDR3 runs 13 residues. The germline V gene has CDR1 MNHNY and CDR2 SVGAGI (reference sequence). The CDR3 here is CASSSAASYEQYF. The CDR3 DNA follows: TGTGCCAGCAGCTCGGCGGCGTCCTACGAGCAGTACTTC.

On this clone itself: An end of the junction does not agree with germline; a read error may underlie this. The gene calls are TRBV18 and TRBJ1-5, with D hard to call. The CDR3 runs to 15 residues. The germline CDR1 and CDR2 sequences are KGHSH and LQKENI. CDR3 coding DNA: TGTGCCGGCTCACCAGGCAGCCCGTCCCCCAAGCCCCAGCATTTT. As protein: CAGSPGSPSPKPQHF.

Worth noting for this clone: The germline gene is not matched at one end of the junction; a read error may be the cause. V and J are TRBV18 and TRBJ2-3; maybe TRBD2 (6 bases). Germline CDR1 reads KGHSH; CDR2 reads LQKENI. The CDR3 sequence is 15 residues long. CDR3 nucleotide sequence: TGTGCCAGCTCACCACCGATAGGGCAGGTTACGGGAGAAAATTTT. Amino acid sequence: CASSPPIGQVTGENF.

This chain links TRBV6-1 with TRBJ2-5, with 10 bases fitting TRBD1. The V gene end was trimmed by 3 bases and the J gene end by 5 bases; junction bases not matched to a gene: 3. The CDR3 runs 14 residues. Germline V gives CDR1 MNHNS, CDR2 SASEGT. CDR3 nucleotide sequence: TGTGCCAGCAGTGATGCGGACAGGGGGGAGACCCAGTACTTC. It codes for CASSDADRGETQYF.

This clone was seen only once. V gene TRBV28 combines with J gene TRBJ2-7; a possible D gene is TRBD2 (5 bases). Trimming cost V 2 bases and J 0 bases, with 11 bases left between them. Germline loops: CDR1 MDHEN, CDR2 SYDVKM. This CDR3 spans 15 amino acids. As DNA, the CDR3 is TGTGCCAGCAGTTTAGGAGGTGATAGCTCCTACGAGCAGTACTTC. It codes for CASSLGGDSSYEQYF. The variable domain in full, with the rest retrieved from reference TRBV28 and TRBJ2-7, is DVKVTQSSRYLVKRTGEKVFLECVQDMDHENMFWYRQDPGLGLRLIYFSYDVKMKEKGDIPEGYSVSREKKERFSLILESASTNQTSMYLCASSLGGDSSYEQYFGPGTRLTVT.

The chain employs TRBV7-2 and TRBJ1-2; 10 nucleotides agree with TRBD1. The CDR3 totals 17 residues. Germline trimming cut 1 base from V and 1 base from J; bases unmatched to any gene: 6. The V gene's germline CDR1 is SGHTA and CDR2 FQGNSA. The CDR3 here is CASSLGVRDRGNYGYTF. The DNA of the CDR3 is TGTGCCAGCAGCTTAGGAGTCCGGGACAGGGGTAACTATGGCTACACCTTC.

Worth noting for this clone: One end of the junction fails to match germline, which may point to a read error. This chain connects TRBV7-7 to TRBJ2-3; TRBD1 might be the D (5 bases). CDR3 length equals 13 residues. Germline V gene sequence: CDR1 SSHAT, CDR2 FNYEAQ (reference sequence). The CDR3 is CASSPERGDTQYF. CDR3 sequence (DNA): TGTGCTAGCAGCCCCGAAAGGGGAGATACGCAGTATTTT.